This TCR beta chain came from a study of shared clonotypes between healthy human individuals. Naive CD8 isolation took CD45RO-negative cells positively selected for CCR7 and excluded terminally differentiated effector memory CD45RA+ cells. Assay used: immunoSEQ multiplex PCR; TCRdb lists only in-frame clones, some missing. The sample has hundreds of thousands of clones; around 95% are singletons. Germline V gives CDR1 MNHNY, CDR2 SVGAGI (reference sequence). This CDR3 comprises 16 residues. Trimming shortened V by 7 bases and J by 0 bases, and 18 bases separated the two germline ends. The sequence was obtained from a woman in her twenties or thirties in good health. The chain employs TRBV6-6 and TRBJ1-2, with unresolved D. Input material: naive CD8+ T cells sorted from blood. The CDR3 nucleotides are TGTGCCAGCACCCCCCAGCCGGGAGCCGCTAACTATGGCTACACCTTC. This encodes CASTPQPGAANYGYTF.